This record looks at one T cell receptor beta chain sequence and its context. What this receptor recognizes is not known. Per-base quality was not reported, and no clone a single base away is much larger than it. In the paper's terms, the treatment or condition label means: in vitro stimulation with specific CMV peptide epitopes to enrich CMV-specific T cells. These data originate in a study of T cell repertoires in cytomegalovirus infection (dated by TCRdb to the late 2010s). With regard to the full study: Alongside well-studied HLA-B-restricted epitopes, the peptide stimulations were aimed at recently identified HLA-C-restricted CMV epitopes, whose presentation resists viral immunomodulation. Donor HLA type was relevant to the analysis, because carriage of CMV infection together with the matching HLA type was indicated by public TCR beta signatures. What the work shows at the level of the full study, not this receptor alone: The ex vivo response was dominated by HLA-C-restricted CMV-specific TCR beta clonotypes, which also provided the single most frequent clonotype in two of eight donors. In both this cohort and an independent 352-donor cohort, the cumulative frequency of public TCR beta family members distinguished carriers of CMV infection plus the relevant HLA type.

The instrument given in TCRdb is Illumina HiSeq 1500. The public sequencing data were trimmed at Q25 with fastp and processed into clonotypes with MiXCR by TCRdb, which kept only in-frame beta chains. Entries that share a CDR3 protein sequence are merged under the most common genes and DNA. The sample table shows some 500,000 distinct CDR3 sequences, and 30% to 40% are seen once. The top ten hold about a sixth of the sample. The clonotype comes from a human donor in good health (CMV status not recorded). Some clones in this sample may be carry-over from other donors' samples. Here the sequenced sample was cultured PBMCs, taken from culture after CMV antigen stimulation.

For the CDR3, the sequence is CASSLSGGATEQYF. In nucleotide form, the sequence is TGTGCCAGCAGTTTATCGGGAGGAGCAACCGAGCAGTACTTC. The chain couples TRBV28 to TRBJ2-7; TRBD2 lines up with 7 middle nucleotides. The germline V and J ends show losses of 1 base and 6 bases respectively, and no gene match explains 6 bases of the junction. CDR1 MDHEN and CDR2 SYDVKM were looked up in the germline V gene. Its CDR3 holds 14 amino acids, cysteine through phenylalanine. Only CDR3 DNA is held: 42 bases, read in frame from base 1.